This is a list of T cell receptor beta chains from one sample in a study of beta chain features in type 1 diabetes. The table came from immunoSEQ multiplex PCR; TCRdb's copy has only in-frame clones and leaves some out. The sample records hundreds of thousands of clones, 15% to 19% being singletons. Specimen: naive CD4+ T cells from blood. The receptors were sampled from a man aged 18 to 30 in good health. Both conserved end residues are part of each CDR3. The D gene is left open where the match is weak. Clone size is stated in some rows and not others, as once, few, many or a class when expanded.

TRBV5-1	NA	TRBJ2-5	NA	TGCGCCAGCAGCTTGGAGGGACACCAAGAGACCCAGTACTTC	CASSLEGHQETQYF
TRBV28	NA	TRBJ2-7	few	TGTGCCAGCAGTTATGCGGAAATTCGACTCGGGGAGCAGTACTTC	CASSYAEIRLGEQYF
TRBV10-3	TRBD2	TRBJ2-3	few	TGTGCCATCAGTACTAGCGGGAGTACAGATACGCAGTATTTT	CAISTSGSTDTQYF
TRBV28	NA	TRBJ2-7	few	TGTGCCAGCAGTTTGGGTCGGAGCGTCGAGCAGTACTTC	CASSLGRSVEQYF
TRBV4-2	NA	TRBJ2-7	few	TGTGCCAGCAGCTCTCGACAGGCCAGCTCCTACGAGCAGTACTTC	CASSSRQASSYEQYF
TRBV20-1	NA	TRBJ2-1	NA	TGCAGTGCCAACTATTACAATGAGCAGTTCTTC	CSANYYNEQFF
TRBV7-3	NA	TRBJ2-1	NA	TGTGCCAGCAGCTTATTGGCTAGCCGGAGGGACTACAATGAGCAGTTCTTC	CASSLLASRRDYNEQFF
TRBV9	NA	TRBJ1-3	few	TGTGCCAGCAGCTTTGCTGGAAACACCATATATTTT	CASSFAGNTIYF
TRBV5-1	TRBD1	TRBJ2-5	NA	TGCGCCAGCAGCTTTGACAGGGTGGGTGAGACCCAGTACTTC	CASSFDRVGETQYF
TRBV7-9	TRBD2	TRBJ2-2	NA	TGTGCCAGCAGCCGGAGGACTAGCGGGCCCACCGGGGAGCTGTTTTTT	CASSRRTSGPTGELFF
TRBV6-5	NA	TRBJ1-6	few	TGTGCCAGCAGCTACCTGGGCGCTAGGAATTCACCCCTCCACTTT	CASSYLGARNSPLHF
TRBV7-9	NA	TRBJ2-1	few	TGTGCCAGCAGCTTAGTTGGAGGGAGCTCCTACAATGAGCAGTTCTTC	CASSLVGGSSYNEQFF
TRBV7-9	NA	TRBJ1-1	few	TGTGCCAGCAGCCCCTTTAGGAGATTTGAAGCTTTCTTT	CASSPFRRFEAFF
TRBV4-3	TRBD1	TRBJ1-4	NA	TGCGCCAGCAGCCTCCAGGGGGGGAATGAAAAACTGTTTTTT	CASSLQGGNEKLFF
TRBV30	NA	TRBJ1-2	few	TGTGCCTGGAGTCCCCTTGTCTATGGCTACACCTTC	CAWSPLVYGYTF
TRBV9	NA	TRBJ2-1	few	TGTGCCAGCAGCGAGACCGGGGCCTACAATGAGCAGTTCTTC	CASSETGAYNEQFF
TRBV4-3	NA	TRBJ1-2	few	TGCGCCAGCAGCCAAGGTCCCCTCCAGGGGAATGGCTACACCTTC	CASSQGPLQGNGYTF
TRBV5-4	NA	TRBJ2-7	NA	TGTGCCAGCAGCTCGTCAGGTACGAGCGAGCAGTACTTC	CASSSSGTSEQYF
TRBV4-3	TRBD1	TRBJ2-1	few	TGCGCCAGCAGCCAGGAGCGCCACAGGGGGTCAGGTGAGCAGTTCTTC	CASSQERHRGSGEQFF
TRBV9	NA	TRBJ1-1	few	TGTGCCAGCAGCGTCCTGGGGGGGAACACTGAAGCTTTCTTT	CASSVLGGNTEAFF
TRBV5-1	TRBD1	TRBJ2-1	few	TGCGCCAGCAGCCTCACCGGGACAGGGCCCAATGAGCAGTTCTTC	CASSLTGTGPNEQFF
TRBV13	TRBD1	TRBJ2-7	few	TGTGCCAGCAGCTTAGCCGGGACAGGGAACTCCTACGAGCAGTACTTC	CASSLAGTGNSYEQYF
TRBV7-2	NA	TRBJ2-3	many	TGTGCCAGCACCCTCGGGACTGGCTTTGGCACAGATACGCAGTATTTT	CASTLGTGFGTDTQYF
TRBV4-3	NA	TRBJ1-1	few	TGCGCCAGCAGCCAAGATCGCAGGAACACTGAAGCTTTCTTT	CASSQDRRNTEAFF
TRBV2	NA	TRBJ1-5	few	TGTGCCAGCCTTCGGGGCGAGGGCAATCAGCCCCAGCATTTT	CASLRGEGNQPQHF
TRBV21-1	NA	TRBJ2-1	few	TGTGCCAGCATCCTTAGGGCCCGGTCGGACGAGACCTCCTACAATGAGCAGTTCTTC	CASILRARSDETSYNEQFF
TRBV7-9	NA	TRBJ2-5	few	TGTGCCAGCAGCTTATGGGGAGAGGGAGAGACCCAGTACTTC	CASSLWGEGETQYF
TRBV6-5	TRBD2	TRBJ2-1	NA	TGTGCCAGCAGGACTGGGACTAACAATGAGCAGTTCTTC	CASRTGTNNEQFF
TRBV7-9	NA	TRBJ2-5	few	TGTGCCAGCAGCTTAGGCAGGAAAGAGACCCAGTACTTC	CASSLGRKETQYF
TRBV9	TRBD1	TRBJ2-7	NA	TGTGCCAGCAGCCCTCTAGGGACAGCCTACGAGCAGTACTTC	CASSPLGTAYEQYF
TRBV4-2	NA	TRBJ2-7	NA	TGTGCCAGCAGCCAAGATTCAGGGTACGAGCAGTACTTC	CASSQDSGYEQYF
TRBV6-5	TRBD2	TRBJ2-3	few	TGTGCCAGCACTAAAGCGGGGGCCCCCTTTGGTACGCAGTATTTT	CASTKAGAPFGTQYF
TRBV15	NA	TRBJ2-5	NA	TGTGCCACCAGCGGCTTTCTAGAGGAGACCCAGTACTTC	CATSGFLEETQYF
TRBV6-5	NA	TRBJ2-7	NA	TGTGCCAGCAGCCAGAGACCTGTCAGGGGCTACGAGCAGTACTTC	CASSQRPVRGYEQYF
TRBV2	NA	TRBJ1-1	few	TGTGCCAGCAGTTTGGACGGGAACACTGAAGCTTTCTTT	CASSLDGNTEAFF
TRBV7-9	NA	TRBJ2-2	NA	TGTGCCAGCAGCATCAGGACCGGGGAGCTGTTTTTT	CASSIRTGELFF
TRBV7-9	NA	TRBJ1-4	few	TGTGCCAGCAGCCCACGTGCCGGGACCTCTTTGGGAAAACTGTTTTTT	CASSPRAGTSLGKLFF
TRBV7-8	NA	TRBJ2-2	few	TGTGCCAGCAGCCTCGGGTCCCGTCGCGGGGAGCTGTTTTTT	CASSLGSRRGELFF
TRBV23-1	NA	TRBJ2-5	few	TGCGCCAGCAGTCAATTCGGCGCAGGGGTTCAAGAGACCCAGTACTTC	CASSQFGAGVQETQYF
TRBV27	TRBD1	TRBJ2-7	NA	TGTGCCAGCAGTTTGGACAGGGGACTTGGCGAGCAGTACTTC	CASSLDRGLGEQYF
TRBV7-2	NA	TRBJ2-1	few	TGTGCCAGCAGCCCGACTAGTTACAATGAGCAGTTCTTC	CASSPTSYNEQFF